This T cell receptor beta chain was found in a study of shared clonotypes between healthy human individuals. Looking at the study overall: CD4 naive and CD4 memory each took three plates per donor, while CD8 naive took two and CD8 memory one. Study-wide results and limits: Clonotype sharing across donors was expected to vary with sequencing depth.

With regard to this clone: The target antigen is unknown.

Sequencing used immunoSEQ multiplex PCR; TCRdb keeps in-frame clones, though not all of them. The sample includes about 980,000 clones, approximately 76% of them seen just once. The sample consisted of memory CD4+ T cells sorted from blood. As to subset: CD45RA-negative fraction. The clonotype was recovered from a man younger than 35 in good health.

The CDR3 sequence: CASSLTPSYEQYF. The CDR3 DNA sequence: TGTGCCAGCTCACTTACACCCTCCTACGAGCAGTACTTC. V gene TRBV18 combines with J gene TRBJ2-7, with no clear D. The CDR3 spans 13 residues. Per germline, CDR1 KGHSH and CDR2 LQKENI. The germline V and J ends were trimmed by 4 bases and 0 bases, with 7 bases remaining between them.